This T cell receptor beta chain was identified in a study of T cells after yellow fever vaccination. Study-level points and caveats: Researchers cautioned that FACS-sorted repertoires could harbor abundant clonotypes contaminating from the bulk population.

TCRdb re-called the 5' RACE reads through MiXCR, storing one row per CDR3 protein. The table includes 230,000 or so distinct CDR3 sequences, over 3% detected once. This clonotype was seen ten or more times. Its antigen is unidentified. CDR3 length: 16 residues. Germline CDR1 is SGHRS and CDR2 is YFSETQ. The germline V and J ends were trimmed by 0 bases and 5 bases, with 14 bases remaining between them. V and J are TRBV5-1 and TRBJ1-4, with D uncertain. The input for sequencing was PBMCs, taken 15 days after the yellow fever booster vaccination. The receptor's source is a man in his late teens or twenties who received the YFV17D yellow fever vaccine. CDR3 in amino acids: CASSLGVAGRNEKLFF. The CDR3 DNA reads TGCGCCAGCAGCTTGGGCGTCGCCGGCAGAAATGAAAAACTGTTTTTT.